This T cell receptor (beta chain) was sequenced during a study of Tregs in tolerant kidney transplant recipients. Using immunoSEQ multiplex PCR, the repertoire was profiled, and TCRdb retains in-frame clones only, with some absent. The sample records 200,000 to 300,000 clones, approximately 84% being singletons. The CDR3 is 12 amino acids. Trimming removed 7 bases from V and 1 base from J, with 10 bases in between. Looked up from germline, CDR1 is SQVTM and CDR2 is ANQGSEA. Sequenced material: CD4+ T cells from blood. This TCR derives from a human donor in good health. The chain combines TRBV29-1 with TRBJ1-1; D possibly corresponds to TRBD1 (6 bases). CDR3 nucleotides: TGCAGCGGGGAGGACAGGAACACTGAAGCTTTCTTT. Encoded protein: CSGEDRNTEAFF.